This paragraph reports one T cell receptor beta chain. Its antigen is unknown. The data derive from a study of cytomegalovirus exposure and HLA in healthy donors. About the research overall: One earlier analysis, a look at roughly 170 million T cells, found fewer than 140 million unique TCR beta sequences.

The CDR3 contains 16 residues. Germline V gene lookup returns CDR1 SGHAT and CDR2 FQNNGV. Trimming cost V 4 bases and J 2 bases, with 16 bases left between them. Study-wide results and limits: Through in vitro validation, three CMV-associated chains were shown to be specific for CMV antigens. The majority of TCR sequences were rare, yet some public TCRs appeared in many donors.

A multiplex PCR was run with 60 Vbeta primers and 13 Jbeta primers. The assay was immunoSEQ multiplex PCR, and TCRdb's table has in-frame clones only and misses some. The data show 150,000 to 200,000 clones, around 81% seen once. The sequenced sample was PBMCs. The rearrangement links TRBV11-2 to TRBJ2-3; tentatively, D is TRBD2 (7 bases). This TCR derives from a woman under 30 in good health and CMV-seropositive. The CDR3 sequence is CASSSRGRGTTDTQYF. In DNA, the CDR3 is TGTGCCAGCAGCTCCCGTGGGAGGGGGACCACAGATACGCAGTATTTT.